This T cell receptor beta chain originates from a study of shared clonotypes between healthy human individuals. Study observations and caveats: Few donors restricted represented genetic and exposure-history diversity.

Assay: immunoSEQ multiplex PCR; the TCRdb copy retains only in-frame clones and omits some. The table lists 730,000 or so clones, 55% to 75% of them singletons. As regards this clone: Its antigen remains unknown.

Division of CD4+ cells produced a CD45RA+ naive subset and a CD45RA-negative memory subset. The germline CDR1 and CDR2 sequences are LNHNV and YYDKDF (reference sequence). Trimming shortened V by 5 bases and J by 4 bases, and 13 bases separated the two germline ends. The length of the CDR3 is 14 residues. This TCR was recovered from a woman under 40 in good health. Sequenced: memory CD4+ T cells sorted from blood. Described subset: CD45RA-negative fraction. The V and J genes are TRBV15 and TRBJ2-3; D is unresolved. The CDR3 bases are TGTGCCACCAGCGAGAAACGTCCCCCAGATACGCAGTATTTT. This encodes CATSEKRPPDTQYF.